Below are 9 T cell receptor beta chains sequenced from a single sample in a study of T cell repertoires in cytomegalovirus infection. TCRdb reprocessed the reads via MiXCR and lists one record per CDR3 protein. The profile covers hundreds of thousands of distinct CDR3 sequences, with 30% to 40% appearing a single time and about 20% taken by the ten largest. The antigens of these receptors remain unknown. The sequencing here drew on cultured PBMCs, taken from culture after CMV antigen stimulation. The source of these receptors is a human donor in good health (CMV status not recorded). Some clones in this sample may be carry-over from other donors' samples.

The rearrangement links TRBV9 to TRBJ2-5, with a tentative D call TRBD1 (5 bases). Trimming stripped 3 bases from V and 4 bases from J, with 16 bases between. The CDR3 runs 15 residues. CDR1 SGDLS and CDR2 YYNGEE come from the germline V gene. DNA for the CDR3: TGTGCCAGCAGCGCGGGCCCATCTAGGGGAGAGACCCAGTACTTC. This sequence encodes CASSAGPSRGETQYF. Full variable domain (remainder filled in from reference TRBV9 and TRBJ2-5): DSGVTQTPKHLITATGQRVTLRCSPRSGDLSVYWYQQSLDQGLQFLIQYYNGEERAKGNILERFSAQQFPDLHSELNLSSLELGDSALYFCASSAGPSRGETQYFGPGTRLLVL.

V is TRBV4-1 and J is TRBJ1-4, with 8 bases aligning to TRBD1. Looked up from germline, CDR1 is MGHRA and CDR2 is YSYEKL. The CDR3 sequence is 15 residues long. The trim removed 2 bases at V and 5 bases at J, leaving 4 bases unmatched. The DNA for the CDR3 is TGCGCCAGCAGCCAATCGACAGGGGTAAATGAAAAACTGTTTTTT. The encoded protein is CASSQSTGVNEKLFF.

The chain couples TRBV20-1 to TRBJ2-5, with 8 positions matching TRBD2. The CDR3 is made up of 15 amino acids. The V gene end was trimmed by 3 bases and the J gene end by 7 bases; junction bases not matched to a gene: 13. Germline CDR1 DFQATT, CDR2 SNEGSKA (reference sequence). The CDR3 here is CSASHLRGAPGTQYF. CDR3 DNA sequence: TGCAGTGCTAGCCACTTGCGGGGGGCTCCTGGGACCCAGTACTTC.

This clonotype was recorded at least ten times. This chain joins TRBV7-2 and TRBJ1-1; tentatively, D is TRBD1 (5 bases). V lost 1 base and J 14 bases, leaving 14 bases between the germline ends. Germline loops: CDR1 SGHTA, CDR2 FQGNSA. The CDR3 is made up of 12 amino acids. In DNA, the CDR3 is TGTGCCAGCAGCTTAGACCGTACAGACAGATTCTTT. Amino acids: CASSLDRTDRFF.

This chain connects TRBV6-6 to TRBJ1-1, with a weak D call TRBD1 (5 bases). This CDR3 contains 14 residues. V was clipped by 2 bases and J by 11 bases, with 18 bases between them. The germline V gene encodes CDR1 MNHNY and CDR2 SVGAGI (reference sequence). DNA of the CDR3: TGTGCCAGCAGTTACCCCGGCCAGGGAAGGAGGGCTTTCTTT. Translation gives CASSYPGQGRRAFF.

This clonotype came up a few times. The chain links TRBV20-1 to TRBJ2-7; D gene ambiguous. Germline CDR1 and CDR2: DFQATT and SNEGSKA (reference sequence). The CDR3 has 12 amino acids. Trimming cost V 4 bases and J 7 bases, with 14 bases left between them. Here the CDR3 DNA reads TGCAGTGCTATCTTAACCGGCGCGGAGCAGTACTTC. Its protein is CSAILTGAEQYF.

The rearrangement joins TRBV5-4 to TRBJ1-6; 10 nucleotides agree with TRBD1. V lost 4 bases to trimming and J lost 7 bases; unmatched junction nucleotides: 8. The germline V gene has CDR1 SGHNT and CDR2 YYREEE (reference sequence). The CDR3 totals 16 residues. CDR3 residues: CASSNRDRGGNSPLHF. The CDR3 nucleotides are TGTGCCAGCAGCAACAGGGACAGGGGAGGGAATTCACCCCTCCACTTT. The variable domain in full, completed from reference TRBV5-4 and TRBJ1-6, reads ETGVTQSPTHLIKTRGQQVTLRCSSQSGHNTVSWYQQALGQGPQFIFQYYREEENGRGNFPPRFSGLQFPNYSSELNVNALELDDSALYLCASSNRDRGGNSPLHFGNGTRLTVT.

This clonotype has only a few counts. The V call is TRBV6-1, the J call TRBJ2-7; 11 nucleotides align to TRBD2. CDR1 is MNHNS, CDR2 SASEGT, per germline. Trimming cost V 7 bases and J 2 bases; bases outside gene matches: 7. This CDR3 region has 15 residues. The CDR3 DNA reads TGTGCCAGCATTCCCGTAGCGGGAGGGGCCTACGAGCAGTACTTC. Encoded protein: CASIPVAGGAYEQYF.

The chain uses TRBV9 and TRBJ1-4; maybe TRBD1 (5 bases). CDR3 size: 15 residues. Germline CDR1 is SGDLS and CDR2 is YYNGEE. Between the trimmed V and J ends, which lost 5 bases and 3 bases, there was a span of 14 bases. CDR3 bases: TGTGCCAGCAGTCGGAGCTGGGGGGCTAATGAAAAACTGTTTTTT. Translating it yields CASSRSWGANEKLFF.